This T cell receptor beta chain was captured in a study of CD8+ T cells in alopecia areata. Germline CDR1 is KGHSH and CDR2 is LQKENI. Trimming left V 2 bases short and J 4 bases short, with 11 bases between. The CDR3 is made up of 14 amino acids. Treatment noted: oral pan-JAK inhibitor, 5-10 mg twice daily. PBMCs served as the source from which CD4+ and CD8+ T cells were sorted. Study-wide results and caveats: While patients received tofacitinib, many expanded lesional clones remained present in scalp and blood. As there was one nonresponder, how baseline CD8+ expansion relates to response remains uncertain.

With respect to this clone: The antigen remains unidentified.

RNA was extracted and reverse transcribed into cDNA as the sequencing template. Produced via immunoSEQ multiplex PCR; TCRdb's table is partial and in-frame only. The table shows 90,000 to 150,000 clones, with 50% to 55% occurring only once. The sequencing here drew on CD4+ T cells sorted from blood, taken at week 4, from a patient treated with tofacitinib. This chain uses TRBV18 with TRBJ1-2, with D uncertain. The TCR was taken from a human donor with alopecia areata. Here the CDR3 DNA reads TGTGCCAGCTCACCAAATGAAAGGGTCTATGGCTACACCTTC. Protein sequence: CASSPNERVYGYTF. Using reference TRBV18 and TRBJ1-2 for the parts outside the CDR3, the full variable domain is NAGVMQNPRHLVRRRGQEARLRCSPMKGHSHVYWYRQLPEEGLKFMVYLQKENIIDESGMPKERFSAEFPKEGPSILRIQQVVRGDSAAYFCASSPNERVYGYTFGSGTRLTVV.